A selection of T cell receptor beta chains follows, all from one sample in a study of blood T cell repertoires in COVID-19. Here immunoSEQ multiplex PCR was the method, and the copy in TCRdb shows in-frame clones only, minus some. The sample consists of 120,000 or so clones, 81% of them appearing once. Sequenced sample: peripheral blood. These receptor sequences come from a man in his thirties or forties with COVID-19, enrolled during active disease. Both conserved end residues are part of each CDR3. Each record gives: J gene, D gene, CDR3 length, V gene, clone size, CDR3 protein, CDR3 DNA. D genes are given only for firm matches. Only some rows state a clone size, as once, few, many or a class for expanded clones.

TRBJ1-1 | TRBD1 | 15 | TRBV6-5 | - | CASSFSGTGLFEAFF | TGTGCCAGCAGTTTCTCCGGGACAGGGTTGTTCGAAGCTTTCTTT
TRBJ2-3 | TRBD1 | 14 | TRBV5-1 | - | CASTGTGLIDTQYF | TGCGCCAGCACCGGGACAGGGTTGATAGATACGCAGTATTTT
TRBJ2-3 | TRBD2 | 16 | TRBV7-2 | few | CASSSLSGGAGRTQYF | TGTGCCAGCAGCTCTCTGAGCGGGGGGGCAGGGAGGACGCAGTATTTT
TRBJ2-5 | - | 15 | TRBV3-1/TRBV3-2 | - | CASSHFSVVQETQYF | TGTGCCAGCAGCCACTTTAGCGTAGTCCAAGAGACCCAGTACTTC
TRBJ2-2 | - | 17 | TRBV11-2 | - | CASSFTRTTGAAGELFF | TGTGCCAGCAGCTTCACCCGGACTACAGGGGCCGCCGGGGAGCTGTTTTTT
TRBJ2-7 | TRBD2 | 14 | TRBV30 | - | CAWSVGGSSYEQYF | TGTGCCTGGAGTGTGGGCGGGAGCTCCTACGAGCAGTACTTC
TRBJ2-7 | TRBD2 | 13 | TRBV29-1 | - | CSVASGRNYEQYF | TGCAGCGTGGCTAGCGGGAGGAATTACGAGCAGTACTTC
TRBJ2-1 | - | 17 | TRBV21-1 | - | CASSKGPGKDLYNEQFF | TGTGCCAGCAGCAAGGGGCCAGGGAAAGACCTTTACAATGAGCAGTTCTTC
TRBJ1-1 | - | 13 | TRBV19 | - | CASSDNRNTEAFF | TGTGCCAGTAGCGACAACCGGAACACTGAAGCTTTCTTT
TRBJ2-7 | - | 14 | TRBV11-3 | - | CASSLDSSSYEQYF | TGTGCCAGCAGCTTAGATTCCAGCTCCTACGAGCAGTACTTC
TRBJ1-5 | TRBD1 | 16 | TRBV4-1 | - | CASSRGTAYSNQPQHF | TGCGCCAGCAGCCGTGGGACAGCTTATAGCAATCAGCCCCAGCATTTT
TRBJ2-7 | - | 13 | TRBV5-1 | once | CASSLVVSGEQYF | TGCGCCAGCAGCTTGGTAGTTTCAGGCGAGCAGTACTTC
TRBJ1-5 | - | 16 | TRBV2 | - | CASRKGPGANNQPQHF | TGTGCCAGCAGGAAGGGGCCAGGGGCCAACAATCAGCCCCAGCATTTT
TRBJ2-7 | - | 14 | TRBV7-9 | few | CASSLSQGSYEQYF | TGTGCCAGCAGCTTAAGCCAGGGCTCCTACGAGCAGTACTTC
TRBJ1-4 | - | 21 | TRBV28 | few | CASSFFTIQGSPKQTNEKLFF | TGTGCCAGCAGTTTCTTCACGATACAAGGGAGCCCTAAACAGACCAATGAAAAACTGTTTTTT
TRBJ1-2 | TRBD1 | 14 | TRBV28 | once | CASSSAGGIYGYTF | TGTGCCAGCAGTTCCGCAGGGGGAATCTATGGCTACACCTTC
TRBJ2-1 | TRBD2 | 18 | TRBV6-2/TRBV6-3 | - | CASSTGLAGVVSYNEQFF | TGTGCCAGCAGTACCGGACTAGCGGGGGTAGTCTCCTACAATGAGCAGTTCTTC
TRBJ2-3 | TRBD2 | 18 | TRBV4-1 | - | CASSQDGSGGTSTDTQYF | TGCGCCAGCAGCCAAGATGGTAGCGGGGGGACTAGCACAGATACGCAGTATTTT
TRBJ2-7 | - | 14 | TRBV7-9 | - | CASSKGGSAYEQYF | TGTGCCAGCAGCAAAGGCGGCAGCGCCTACGAGCAGTACTTC
TRBJ1-1 | - | 13 | TRBV12-3/TRBV12-4 | - | CASSFGVLAEAFF | TGTGCCAGCAGTTTCGGGGTTCTGGCTGAAGCTTTCTTT
TRBJ2-7 | - | 13 | TRBV12-3/TRBV12-4 | once | CASSSGVSYEQYF | TGTGCCAGCAGTTCAGGGGTCTCCTACGAGCAGTACTTC
TRBJ2-7 | - | 13 | TRBV12-3/TRBV12-4 | once | CASSLGDFYEQYF | TGTGCCAGCAGTCTCGGGGACTTCTACGAGCAGTACTTC
TRBJ1-5 | - | 16 | TRBV5-6 | - | CASSLNDRFQNQPQHF | TGTGCCAGCAGCTTGAACGACAGGTTCCAAAATCAGCCCCAGCATTTT
TRBJ2-1 | TRBD2 | 18 | TRBV4-1 | few | CASSLGTSGPISYNEQFF | TGCGCCAGCAGCCTCGGGACTAGCGGGCCGATATCCTACAATGAGCAGTTCTTC
TRBJ1-1 | - | 14 | TRBV27 | - | CASSRREENTEAFF | TGTGCCAGCAGTCGCAGGGAAGAGAACACTGAAGCTTTCTTT
TRBJ2-1 | TRBD2 | 15 | TRBV3-1/TRBV3-2 | - | CASSQLAGGGDEQFF | TGTGCCAGCAGCCAACTAGCGGGAGGTGGCGATGAGCAGTTCTTC
TRBJ2-7 | - | 16 | TRBV9 | - | CASSVSSDATVYEQYF | TGTGCCAGCAGCGTATCCTCCGACGCGACAGTTTACGAGCAGTACTTC
TRBJ2-3 | TRBD2 | 15 | TRBV27 | - | CASSTRAGGIDTQYF | TGTGCCAGCAGTACCCGAGCGGGGGGGATAGATACGCAGTATTTT
TRBJ2-3 | - | 18 | TRBV9 | - | CASSVGRTTFTSTDTQYF | TGTGCCAGCAGCGTAGGTAGGACTACATTTACTAGCACAGATACGCAGTATTTT
TRBJ1-2 | - | 14 | TRBV7-9 | - | CASSLERGTGGYTF | TGTGCCAGCAGCTTAGAACGGGGGACGGGTGGCTACACCTTC
TRBJ1-6 | - | 16 | TRBV7-3 | few | CASSLDGPGNNSPLHF | TGTGCCAGCAGCTTAGACGGGCCAGGGAACAATTCACCCCTCCACTTT
TRBJ1-1 | - | 15 | TRBV13 | - | CASSLRPRTRTEAFF | TGTGCCAGCAGCTTACGACCCCGGACTCGGACTGAAGCTTTCTTT
TRBJ1-5 | TRBD1 | 15 | TRBV6-5 | - | CASRLDRVSNQPQHF | TGTGCCAGCAGGTTAGACAGGGTTAGCAATCAGCCCCAGCATTTT
TRBJ1-5 | TRBD1 | 15 | TRBV20-1 | - | CSANDRGYSNQPQHF | TGCAGTGCTAATGACAGGGGCTATAGCAATCAGCCCCAGCATTTT
TRBJ2-7 | - | 14 | TRBV9 | few | CASSVFGGSYEQYF | TGTGCCAGCAGCGTATTCGGTGGCTCCTACGAGCAGTACTTC
TRBJ2-1 | TRBD2 | 16 | TRBV10-3 | - | CAISAGREWVGNEQFF | TGTGCCATCAGTGCCGGGCGGGAGTGGGTTGGGAATGAGCAGTTCTTC
TRBJ1-4 | - | 14 | TRBV15 | - | CATSRDLINEKLFF | TGTGCCACCAGCAGAGATCTAATCAATGAAAAACTGTTTTTT